Each of the 7 T cell receptor beta chains below was sequenced from the same sample in a study of shared clonotypes between healthy human individuals (dated by TCRdb to the early 2020s). The method behind the library was the immunoSEQ multiplex PCR assay. What TCRdb holds here is the immuneACCESS table cut down to in-frame rearrangements. Part of the clones is not present; checked against another copy, under half of the missing clones reflect an unresolved V gene, and the others are unexplained. Within this sample are millions of clones, with 85% to 95% of them counted one time only. The ten biggest clones cover 0.13% of the sample. The sequenced sample was naive CD4+ T cells sorted from blood. Taken with the paper, the label for cell subset or site translates to: CD45RA+ positively selected. The receptor source for this set is a young man in good health.

V is TRBV7-9 and J is TRBJ2-7; 10 bases are a match to TRBD2. The V gene's germline CDR1 is SEHNR and CDR2 FQNEAQ (reference sequence). V dropped 2 bases and J dropped 5; count of bases not matched to a gene: 0. There are 13 residues in the CDR3. The CDR3 region is CASSLLAGDEQYF. Written as DNA, the CDR3 is TGTGCCAGCAGCTTACTAGCGGGAGACGAGCAGTACTTC. Complete variable domain (other parts from reference TRBV7-9 and TRBJ2-7): DTGVSQNPRHKITKRGQNVTFRCDPISEHNRLYWYRQTLGQGPEFLTYFQNEAQLEKSRLLSDRFSAERPKGSFSTLEIQRTEQGDSAMYLCASSLLAGDEQYFGPGTRLTVT.

The chain carries TRBV9 and TRBJ1-5; D possibly corresponds to TRBD1 (6 bases). Germline CDR1 and CDR2: SGDLS and YYNGEE. The CDR3 is 15 residues long. Trimming removed 1 base at V and 1 base at J, with 9 bases between. The CDR3 here is CASSVRTESNQPQHF. The DNA of the CDR3 is TGTGCCAGCAGCGTACGGACAGAAAGCAATCAGCCCCAGCATTTT.

This clone showed up just once. The rearrangement uses TRBV5-1 and TRBJ2-7; TRBD1 agrees at 9 bases. CDR3 size: 15 residues. Germline lookup yields CDR1 SGHRS and CDR2 YFSETQ. The V and J ends lost 4 bases and 3 bases, in that order; junction bases with no gene match: 8. The CDR3 loop is CASSLGQTGGYEQYF. CDR3 DNA sequence: TGCGCCAGCAGCCTCGGCCAGACAGGGGGCTACGAGCAGTACTTC.

The V gene is TRBV11-2, the J gene TRBJ2-2, with D maybe TRBD1 (6 bases). In germline, CDR1 is SGHAT, CDR2 FQNNGV. The CDR3 has 16 residues. The V gene lost 6 bases and the J gene lost 5 bases, with 19 bases spanning the gap. CDR3 DNA sequence: TGTGCCAGCAGACATGTAGGACAGTTCTTAACCGGGGAGCTGTTTTTT. This translates into CASRHVGQFLTGELFF. The full variable domain, with the rest looked up from reference TRBV11-2 and TRBJ2-2, is EAGVAQSPRYKIIEKRQSVAFWCNPISGHATLYWYQQILGQGPKLLIQFQNNGVVDDSQLPKDRFSAERLKGVDSTLKIQPAKLEDSAVYLCASRHVGQFLTGELFFGEGSRLTVL.

The CDR3 sequence is CASSGGLDSYNEQFF. The DNA for the CDR3 is TGCGCCAGCAGCGGGGGACTAGACTCCTACAATGAGCAGTTCTTC. The chain recombines TRBV5-1 with TRBJ2-1; the match to TRBD2 covers 8 bases. CDR1 is SGHRS, CDR2 YFSETQ, per germline. The CDR3 loop spans 15 amino acids. V lost 4 bases to trimming and J lost 0 bases; unmatched junction nucleotides: 3.

The chain carries TRBV30 and TRBJ1-2; TRBD1 matches at 9 bases. Per germline, CDR1 GTSNPN and CDR2 SVGIG (reference sequence). The CDR3 has 17 amino acids. The V and J ends lost 0 bases and 5 bases, in that order; junction bases with no gene match: 13. CDR3 sequence: CAWSVGTGRRLLYGYTF. The CDR3 DNA reads as TGTGCCTGGAGTGTGGGGACAGGGCGAAGGCTATTATATGGCTACACCTTC.

The table lists this clone with a count of one. The chain has TRBV2 and TRBJ2-5; TRBD2 agrees at 11 bases. Germline loops: CDR1 SNHLY, CDR2 FYNNEI. J lost 5 bases, V lost 5 bases, and 7 bases had no gene match. The CDR3 totals 15 residues. The CDR3 bases are TGTGCCAGCAGTCCTACTAGCGGGGGAGGGGAGACCCAGTACTTC. This encodes CASSPTSGGGETQYF.